This T cell receptor beta chain was identified in a study of T cells in Graves' hyperthyroidism and ophthalmopathy. This clonotype was seen ten or more times. V dropped 5 bases and J dropped 4 bases, with 18 bases sitting between them. The CDR3 covers 15 residues. The germline V gene has CDR1 DFQATT and CDR2 SNEGSKA (reference sequence). TCR beta CDR3 regions were amplified from RNA transcripts. An initial round of RT-PCR targeting the TCR CDR3 relied on the HTBI primer set. TCRdb re-called the multiplex PCR reads with MiXCR, one entry per CDR3 protein. The sample yields about 270,000 distinct CDR3 sequences, roughly 15% seen once. With a duration under 2 months, the hyperthyroidism was newly diagnosed in patients aged 18 to 65.

This sequence originates from a woman in her fifties or sixties with Graves' hyperthyroidism that later progressed to Graves' ophthalmopathy. The J gene is TRBJ2-1, the V gene TRBV20-1; D not resolved. Sequencing used blood. The CDR3 bases are TGCAGTGCTTCAAACTCCCGGCTGGAATACAATGAGCAGTTCTTC. Its translation is CSASNSRLEYNEQFF.